A selection of T cell receptor beta chains follows, all from one sample in a study of cytomegalovirus exposure and HLA in healthy donors. Measured with immunoSEQ multiplex PCR; TCRdb has only the in-frame clones, and not every one. Of hundreds of thousands of clones detected, approximately 70% appear once; the ten largest clones hold 2.5% to 3%. Sequenced sample: PBMCs. The receptors stem from a man aged 40-55 years in good health and CMV-seropositive. Both conserved end residues are part of each CDR3. D genes are given only for firm matches. Clone size is given for some rows only: seen once, a few or many times, or a class if the clone is expanded.

clone_size: NA; cdr3_length: 12; j_call: TRBJ2-2; v_call: TRBV18; d_call: TRBD1; cdr3_aa: CASETGAGELFF; cdr3_nt: TGTGCCAGCGAGACAGGGGCCGGGGAGCTGTTTTTT
clone_size: NA; cdr3_length: 11; j_call: TRBJ2-5; v_call: TRBV19; d_call: NA; cdr3_aa: CASSIQGTQYF; cdr3_nt: TGTGCCAGTAGTATCCAGGGGACCCAGTACTTC
clone_size: NA; cdr3_length: 13; j_call: TRBJ1-2; v_call: TRBV6-5; d_call: NA; cdr3_aa: CASTTAPENGYTF; cdr3_nt: TGTGCCAGCACCACGGCCCCGGAGAATGGCTACACCTTC
clone_size: few; cdr3_length: 15; j_call: TRBJ2-1; v_call: TRBV27; d_call: NA; cdr3_aa: CASNGWGGFRNEQFF; cdr3_nt: TGTGCCAGCAACGGCTGGGGAGGTTTTCGCAATGAGCAGTTCTTC
clone_size: NA; cdr3_length: 12; j_call: TRBJ2-7; v_call: TRBV7-9; d_call: NA; cdr3_aa: CASSLDGGEQYF; cdr3_nt: TGTGCCAGCAGCTTAGATGGCGGCGAGCAGTACTTC
clone_size: NA; cdr3_length: 14; j_call: TRBJ1-4; v_call: TRBV5-1; d_call: TRBD1; cdr3_aa: CASSSTGVGEKLFF; cdr3_nt: TGCGCCAGCAGCTCGACAGGGGTGGGTGAAAAACTGTTTTTT
clone_size: NA; cdr3_length: 17; j_call: TRBJ2-1; v_call: TRBV5-1; d_call: TRBD2; cdr3_aa: CASSSSLAGGSYNEQFF; cdr3_nt: TGCGCCAGCAGCTCCTCACTAGCGGGGGGGTCCTACAATGAGCAGTTCTTC
clone_size: NA; cdr3_length: 15; j_call: TRBJ2-1; v_call: TRBV7-2; d_call: NA; cdr3_aa: CASSLRGSSYNEQFF; cdr3_nt: TGTGCCAGCAGCTTACGCGGTAGCTCCTACAATGAGCAGTTCTTC
clone_size: NA; cdr3_length: 13; j_call: TRBJ1-6; v_call: TRBV9; d_call: NA; cdr3_aa: CASTIGRDSPLHF; cdr3_nt: TGTGCCAGCACCATAGGGAGGGATTCACCCCTCCACTTT
clone_size: NA; cdr3_length: 16; j_call: TRBJ1-5; v_call: TRBV6-1; d_call: NA; cdr3_aa: CASSEEQTGSNQPQHF; cdr3_nt: TGTGCCAGCAGTGAAGAGCAAACGGGAAGCAATCAGCCCCAGCATTTT
clone_size: NA; cdr3_length: 14; j_call: TRBJ2-7; v_call: TRBV6-1; d_call: NA; cdr3_aa: CASSESNRGYEQYF; cdr3_nt: TGTGCCAGCAGTGAGAGTAATAGGGGCTACGAGCAGTACTTC
clone_size: large; cdr3_length: 15; j_call: TRBJ2-2; v_call: TRBV28; d_call: NA; cdr3_aa: CASRTKQGWTGELFF; cdr3_nt: TGTGCCAGCAGGACGAAACAGGGCTGGACCGGGGAGCTGTTTTTT
clone_size: NA; cdr3_length: 14; j_call: TRBJ1-2; v_call: TRBV2; d_call: NA; cdr3_aa: CASSDVREGRGYTF; cdr3_nt: TGTGCCAGCAGTGATGTCAGGGAAGGAAGGGGCTACACCTTC
clone_size: NA; cdr3_length: 19; j_call: TRBJ2-1; v_call: TRBV11-3; d_call: TRBD2; cdr3_aa: CASSLDWASGGPSYNEQFF; cdr3_nt: TGTGCCAGCAGCTTAGATTGGGCTAGCGGGGGGCCATCCTACAATGAGCAGTTCTTC
clone_size: NA; cdr3_length: 13; j_call: TRBJ1-2; v_call: TRBV6-1; d_call: TRBD1; cdr3_aa: CASTRGQGADYTF; cdr3_nt: TGTGCCAGCACTAGGGGACAGGGGGCGGACTACACCTTC
clone_size: NA; cdr3_length: 18; j_call: TRBJ1-5; v_call: TRBV27; d_call: TRBD1; cdr3_aa: CASSPIDRAVSLNQPQHF; cdr3_nt: TGTGCCAGCAGCCCAATAGACAGGGCAGTGTCGCTGAATCAGCCCCAGCATTTT
clone_size: NA; cdr3_length: 14; j_call: TRBJ1-2; v_call: TRBV6-5; d_call: TRBD1; cdr3_aa: CASSDRTGGDGYTF; cdr3_nt: TGTGCCAGCAGTGACAGGACAGGGGGCGATGGCTACACCTTC
clone_size: NA; cdr3_length: 12; j_call: TRBJ2-1; v_call: TRBV9; d_call: NA; cdr3_aa: CASSVSYNEQFF; cdr3_nt: TGTGCCAGCAGCGTCAGTTACAATGAGCAGTTCTTC
clone_size: NA; cdr3_length: 13; j_call: TRBJ2-1; v_call: TRBV7-2; d_call: TRBD2; cdr3_aa: CASRYAGGNEQFF; cdr3_nt: TGTGCCAGCCGCTATGCGGGGGGCAATGAGCAGTTCTTC
clone_size: NA; cdr3_length: 18; j_call: TRBJ1-3; v_call: TRBV10-3; d_call: NA; cdr3_aa: CAISESPGNGSPGNTIYF; cdr3_nt: TGTGCCATCAGTGAGTCCCCTGGCAACGGGTCTCCTGGAAACACCATATATTTT
clone_size: NA; cdr3_length: 15; j_call: TRBJ2-1; v_call: TRBV5-1; d_call: NA; cdr3_aa: CASSLAPSPHNEQFF; cdr3_nt: TGCGCCAGCAGCTTGGCCCCAAGCCCCCACAATGAGCAGTTCTTC
clone_size: NA; cdr3_length: 12; j_call: TRBJ2-2; v_call: TRBV10-2; d_call: NA; cdr3_aa: CASSEVRGELFF; cdr3_nt: TGCGCCAGCAGTGAGGTTCGCGGGGAGCTGTTTTTT
clone_size: NA; cdr3_length: 17; j_call: TRBJ2-3; v_call: TRBV11-1; d_call: NA; cdr3_aa: CASSFEWGGLGTDTQYF; cdr3_nt: TGTGCCAGCAGCTTTGAGTGGGGGGGCCTCGGTACAGATACGCAGTATTTT
clone_size: few; cdr3_length: 15; j_call: TRBJ2-1; v_call: TRBV7-2; d_call: NA; cdr3_aa: CASSSAGAYYNEQFF; cdr3_nt: TGTGCCAGCAGCTCCGCGGGGGCCTACTACAATGAGCAGTTCTTC
clone_size: few; cdr3_length: 14; j_call: TRBJ1-5; v_call: TRBV5-6; d_call: NA; cdr3_aa: CASSLFRDIQPQHF; cdr3_nt: TGTGCCAGCAGCTTGTTCAGGGACATTCAGCCCCAGCATTTT
clone_size: NA; cdr3_length: 18; j_call: TRBJ2-7; v_call: TRBV10-3; d_call: TRBD2; cdr3_aa: CATQQTIPHSGDSYEQYF; cdr3_nt: TGTGCCACCCAACAAACCATCCCGCATAGCGGGGATTCCTACGAGCAGTACTTC
clone_size: few; cdr3_length: 15; j_call: TRBJ2-5; v_call: TRBV6-1; d_call: TRBD1; cdr3_aa: CASSTLDRGQETQYF; cdr3_nt: TGTGCCAGCAGCACCCTAGACAGGGGTCAAGAGACCCAGTACTTC
clone_size: few; cdr3_length: 16; j_call: TRBJ2-7; v_call: TRBV14; d_call: TRBD2; cdr3_aa: CASSQNGLADSYEQYF; cdr3_nt: TGTGCCAGCAGCCAAAATGGACTAGCGGACTCCTACGAGCAGTACTTC
clone_size: NA; cdr3_length: 13; j_call: TRBJ2-5; v_call: TRBV5-1; d_call: NA; cdr3_aa: CASSSGAQETQYF; cdr3_nt: TGCGCCAGCAGCTCAGGGGCCCAAGAGACCCAGTACTTC
clone_size: few; cdr3_length: 14; j_call: TRBJ1-6; v_call: TRBV27; d_call: TRBD1; cdr3_aa: CASSNTGGNSPLHF; cdr3_nt: TGTGCCAGCAGCAACACAGGGGGGAATTCACCCCTCCACTTT
clone_size: few; cdr3_length: 16; j_call: TRBJ2-7; v_call: TRBV19; d_call: TRBD1; cdr3_aa: CASSISATGGAYEQYF; cdr3_nt: TGTGCCAGTAGTATTTCGGCGACAGGGGGGGCCTACGAGCAGTACTTC
clone_size: once; cdr3_length: 14; j_call: TRBJ2-5; v_call: TRBV9; d_call: NA; cdr3_aa: CASSVASGQETQYF; cdr3_nt: TGTGCCAGCAGCGTAGCGTCAGGACAAGAGACCCAGTACTTC